This TCR beta chain stems from a study of response to subunit inactivated influenza vaccine. This CDR3 has 15 residues. Germline CDR1 is LGHNA and CDR2 is YSLEER. V was trimmed by 4 bases and J by 3 bases, leaving 16 bases between them. Concerning this clonotype: What it binds is unknown.

General study points: Authors suggested that a seasonal influenza vaccination recruits few new T cells each time.

TCRdb re-called the RT-PCR reads with MiXCR, one entry per CDR3 protein. Counted here are a few hundred thousand distinct CDR3 sequences, roughly 9.7% occurring once; the ten biggest clones make up roughly 12%. The sequence derives from a man in his fifties who received an inactivated influenza vaccine. The material sequenced was PBMCs from blood, taken roughly 6 weeks after vaccination. The rearrangement joins TRBV4-3 to TRBJ2-7, with D possibly called TRBD1 or TRBD2 (5 bases each). The CDR3 DNA follows: TGCGCCAGCAGCCGAGTACATCGAGGGGACTACGAGCAGTACTTC. This gives the protein CASSRVHRGDYEQYF.